The T cell receptor (beta chain) described here comes from a study of beta chain features in type 1 diabetes. Points from the study as a whole: Among patients with Type 1 diabetes, TCRB CDR3s were moderately but significantly shorter in every one of the four CD4+ subsets.

As every portion of the isolated RNA was reverse transcribed, the sequencing read expressed TCRB transcripts. The repertoire was sequenced with immunoSEQ multiplex PCR; TCRdb's copy has only in-frame clones and lacks some. This table has 500,000 to 800,000 clones, around an eighth appearing once. Sorting with CD45RO/CCR7/CD25/CD127/CD95/CD27 yielded naive, central memory, regulatory and stem-like memory CD4+ cells. In germline, CDR1 is SGHTA, CDR2 FQGTGA. The CDR3 consists of 16 residues. V was shortened by 5 bases and J by 1 base, with 16 bases between the two germline ends. Concerning this clone itself: Its specificity is unknown.

This chain joins TRBV7-3 and TRBJ2-3; D possibly uses TRBD1 or TRBD2 (5 bases each). This sequence was found in a man aged 25 to 40 with type 1 diabetes. What was sequenced was naive CD4+ T cells from blood. The CDR3: CASSRSALGGTDTQYF. CDR3 bases: TGTGCCAGCAGCCGCTCAGCCCTGGGGGGCACAGATACGCAGTATTTT.